This is a list of T cell receptor beta chains from one sample in a study of blood T cell repertoires in COVID-19. Profiled with immunoSEQ multiplex PCR; TCRdb holds only in-frame clones, not every one. Of approximately 200,000 clones listed, less than 95% are singletons. The specimen was peripheral blood. The receptor set was obtained from a young man with COVID-19, enrolled during active disease. CDR3s include the opening cysteine and the closing phenylalanine or tryptophan. The D gene is left open where the match is weak. Size tells how often a clone was seen (once, few, many) or the class of an expanded clone, and some rows leave it out.

>TRBV6-6|TRBJ1-4|.|.
TGTGCCAGCAGTACCCCAGGGACTAATGAAAAACTGTTTTTT
CASSTPGTNEKLFF
>TRBV5-1|TRBJ2-3|.|.
TGCGCCAGCAGGGGGCGGGGAGACACAGATACGCAGTATTTT
CASRGRGDTDTQYF
>TRBV30|TRBJ1-2|.|.
TGTGCCTGGAGTGGGACAGATCCCTATGGCTACACCTTC
CAWSGTDPYGYTF
>TRBV6-5|TRBJ1-2|.|.
TGTGCCAGCAGTTACTCAGCCGGGGTGGGCTACACCTTC
CASSYSAGVGYTF
>TRBV6-5|TRBJ1-2|.|TRBD1
TGTGCCAGCAGTTGGGACAGGGATAACTATGGCTACACCTTC
CASSWDRDNYGYTF
>TRBV6-1|TRBJ1-6|.|.
TGTGCCAGCAGTGATGAGCGGGGTAATTCACCCCTCCACTTT
CASSDERGNSPLHF
>TRBV14|TRBJ1-3|few|.
TGTGCCAGCTCCGAAACGACTTTCTCTGGAAACACCATATATTTT
CASSETTFSGNTIYF
>TRBV5-1|TRBJ1-1|.|TRBD1
TGCGCCAGCAGCTTCAGGGGGTTACAGGGCACTGAAGCTTTCTTT
CASSFRGLQGTEAFF
>TRBV7-2|TRBJ1-2|.|.
TGTGCCAGCAGCTTAGGAGCTAACTATGGCTACACCTTC
CASSLGANYGYTF
>TRBV11-1|TRBJ2-1|.|TRBD1
TGTGCCAGCAGCCAACCCACAGGGGCCGGATTTGGTGAGCAGTTCTTC
CASSQPTGAGFGEQFF
>TRBV5-1|TRBJ2-3|.|.
TGCGCCAGCAGCTTAGGTTTGGGGGCCCCGCAGTATTTT
CASSLGLGAPQYF
>TRBV13|TRBJ1-5|.|.
TGTGCCAGCAGCCTTCGGGGTGGAGATCAGCCCCAGCATTTT
CASSLRGGDQPQHF
>TRBV9|TRBJ1-1|.|.
TGTGCCAGCAGTCTCAGGGTGAACACTGAAGCTTTCTTT
CASSLRVNTEAFF
>TRBV5-1|TRBJ2-3|once|TRBD1
TGCGCCAGCAGCTCGTACATTCGGACAGGGAGAAACACAGATACGCAGTATTTT
CASSSYIRTGRNTDTQYF
>TRBV10-3|TRBJ1-4|.|TRBD1
TGTGCCATCAGTGGTAAACCGGGACAGGATAATGAAAAACTGTTTTTT
CAISGKPGQDNEKLFF
>TRBV25-1|TRBJ2-7|.|.
TGTGCCAGCAGTCATCAAGGGGTGAGTTCCGAGCAGTACTTC
CASSHQGVSSEQYF
>TRBV9|TRBJ2-5|.|TRBD2
TGTGCCAGCAGCCCCGGACTAGCGTCTCAAGAGACCCAGTACTTC
CASSPGLASQETQYF
>TRBV4-1|TRBJ1-2|.|TRBD1
TGCGCCAGCACATCGCAACCCCGGACAGGGGGCGTTTATGGCTACACCTTC
CASTSQPRTGGVYGYTF
>TRBV20-1|TRBJ1-1|.|TRBD1
TGCAGTGCTAGTCTTCCGGCCAGGGGGCAAGGCACTGAAGCTTTCTTT
CSASLPARGQGTEAFF
>TRBV12-5|TRBJ2-5|.|.
TGTGCTAGTGTTCCAACCACGGGGTTCCCCGCGTCCCAAGAGACCCAGTACTTC
CASVPTTGFPASQETQYF
>TRBV6-5|TRBJ1-1|.|.
TGTGCCAGCATTAAGATCGGCAGGGGGAACACTGAAGCTTTCTTT
CASIKIGRGNTEAFF
>TRBV11-3|TRBJ2-5|.|.
TGTGCCAGCAGCTTAGCGGGGGAGACCCAGTACTTC
CASSLAGETQYF
>TRBV25-1|TRBJ2-5|.|.
TGTGCCAGCCCCAGGGGTGGGGGAGAGACCCAGTACTTC
CASPRGGGETQYF
>TRBV4-1|TRBJ2-5|.|TRBD2
TGCGCCAGCAGCCAACTCACTAGCGGCCAGGGTGGTGAGACCCAGTACTTC
CASSQLTSGQGGETQYF
>TRBV27|TRBJ1-5|.|TRBD1
TGTGCCAGCAGTCCGACAGGGGGCGGTTCATTATTCAATCAGCCCCAGCATTTT
CASSPTGGGSLFNQPQHF
>TRBV6-5|TRBJ1-1|.|.
TGTGCCAGCAGTTACGAGTTGGGGGGGCGGGGCACTGAAGCTTTCTTT
CASSYELGGRGTEAFF
>TRBV18|TRBJ1-1|.|TRBD1
TGTGCCAGCTCACGCGACAGGGTTCAGGAAGCTTTCTTT
CASSRDRVQEAFF
>TRBV7-9|TRBJ2-7|.|TRBD1
TGTGCCAGCAGCCTTCACCCCGGGACAGACTCCTACGAGCAGTACTTC
CASSLHPGTDSYEQYF
>TRBV15|TRBJ1-1|.|.
TGTGCCACCAGCAAGGCAGGGAGGATGAACACTGAAGCTTTCTTT
CATSKAGRMNTEAFF
>TRBV24-1|TRBJ2-7|once|.
TGTGCCACCAGTACTTCCAGGTTACCCATGTACGAGCAGTACTTC
CATSTSRLPMYEQYF